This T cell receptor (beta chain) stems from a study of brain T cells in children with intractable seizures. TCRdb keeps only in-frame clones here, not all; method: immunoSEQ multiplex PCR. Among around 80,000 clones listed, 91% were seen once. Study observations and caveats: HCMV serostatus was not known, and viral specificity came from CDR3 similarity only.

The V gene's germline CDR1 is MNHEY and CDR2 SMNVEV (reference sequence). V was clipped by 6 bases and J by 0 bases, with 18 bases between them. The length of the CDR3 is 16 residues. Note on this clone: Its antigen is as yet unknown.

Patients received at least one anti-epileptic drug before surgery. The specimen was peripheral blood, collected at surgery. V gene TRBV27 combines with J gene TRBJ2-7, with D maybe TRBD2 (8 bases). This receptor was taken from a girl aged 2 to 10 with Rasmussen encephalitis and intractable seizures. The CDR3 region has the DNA TGTGCCAGCAGGGGACTAGGGACAGCTCCCTCCTACGAGCAGTACTTC. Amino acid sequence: CASRGLGTAPSYEQYF.